The 2 T cell receptor beta chains below all came from one sample that was sequenced in a study of T cell repertoires in cytomegalovirus infection (dated by TCRdb to the late 2010s). Reads for this sample came from an Illumina HiSeq 1500. TCRdb reanalyzed the raw reads on its own, using fastp at Q25 for trimming and MiXCR for clone calling, and kept in-frame beta chains. Each record represents a unique CDR3 protein, reported with the most common genes and DNA among its rows. The sample records roughly 150,000 distinct CDR3 sequences, around 20% of which are singletons. The ten largest make up approximately 9.9% of the sample. The sequenced material came from PBMCs. All receptors come from a human donor in good health (CMV status not recorded). Some clones in this sample may be carry-over from other donors' samples.

This clonotype has only a few counts. This chain links TRBV12-3 or TRBV12-4 with TRBJ1-2; D may be TRBD1 (5 bases). V dropped 5 bases and J dropped 4 bases, with 14 bases sitting between them. The CDR3 consists of 14 residues. DNA of the CDR3: TGTGCCAGCAGTCTCGGCGGCAGGGCCTATGGCTACACCTTC. This encodes CASSLGGRAYGYTF.

The chain links TRBV27 to TRBJ2-6, with 12 nucleotides matching TRBD1. The junction had 5 bases not matched to a gene; V was cut back by 2 bases and J by 3 bases. CDR1 and CDR2 (germline): MNHEY, SMNVEV (reference sequence). CDR3 length: 18 residues. The CDR3 region is CASSLRGQGANGANVLTF. CDR3 coding DNA: TGTGCCAGCAGTTTACGGGGACAGGGGGCTAATGGGGCCAACGTCCTGACTTTC.